The rows below give T cell receptor beta chains drawn from one sample of a study of a mutant IDH1 vaccine in newly diagnosed glioma. Method: immunoSEQ multiplex PCR; TCRdb's copy keeps in-frame clones and lacks some. The sample holds around 60,000 clones, around 92% seen once. Specimen: PBMCs, collected from a glioma patient treated with radiotherapy, temozolomide or both. These receptors were taken from a man aged 45-65 years with glioma. CDR3s include the opening cysteine and the closing phenylalanine or tryptophan. The order of the fields is CDR3 protein, clone size, J gene, V gene. Expanded clones are given a class, and other clones once, few, many or no size at all.

cdr3_aa: CAISAVTGVSGYTF
clone_size: -
j_call: TRBJ1-2
v_call: TRBV10-3

cdr3_aa: CASSKQTGTVTEAFF
clone_size: -
j_call: TRBJ1-1
v_call: TRBV27

cdr3_aa: CASIPLRYNEQFF
clone_size: -
j_call: TRBJ2-1
v_call: TRBV28

cdr3_aa: CASSLGGRYQETQYF
clone_size: -
j_call: TRBJ2-5
v_call: TRBV5-1

cdr3_aa: CASSQDLTGTSGRWQYF
clone_size: -
j_call: TRBJ2-7
v_call: TRBV5-6

cdr3_aa: CASSIAGTLNTGELFF
clone_size: -
j_call: TRBJ2-2
v_call: TRBV19

cdr3_aa: CASSVQRAGTEAFF
clone_size: -
j_call: TRBJ1-1
v_call: TRBV19

cdr3_aa: CSVDRGSNYGYTF
clone_size: once
j_call: TRBJ1-2
v_call: TRBV29-1

cdr3_aa: CASSLATPNSPLHF
clone_size: -
j_call: TRBJ1-6
v_call: TRBV7-2

cdr3_aa: CASSGETGNQPQHF
clone_size: -
j_call: TRBJ1-5
v_call: TRBV2

cdr3_aa: CSVVFGLAVGNIQYF
clone_size: -
j_call: TRBJ2-4
v_call: TRBV29-1

cdr3_aa: CASSEEGWETQYF
clone_size: -
j_call: TRBJ2-5
v_call: TRBV2

cdr3_aa: CASSSRYSYSNQPQHF
clone_size: -
j_call: TRBJ1-5
v_call: TRBV6-5

cdr3_aa: CASRWTGEGEQYF
clone_size: -
j_call: TRBJ2-7
v_call: TRBV5-8

cdr3_aa: CASSYGQNSPLHF
clone_size: -
j_call: TRBJ1-6
v_call: TRBV6-6

cdr3_aa: CSKTGKYNEQFF
clone_size: -
j_call: TRBJ2-1
v_call: TRBV29-1

cdr3_aa: CASSLVIGTHTEAFF
clone_size: -
j_call: TRBJ1-1
v_call: TRBV5-1

cdr3_aa: CASSELGGKSSGNTIYF
clone_size: -
j_call: TRBJ1-3
v_call: TRBV6-1

cdr3_aa: CASSRWAYEQYF
clone_size: medium-sized
j_call: TRBJ2-7
v_call: TRBV5-6

cdr3_aa: CASSRDRSNTEAFF
clone_size: -
j_call: TRBJ1-1
v_call: TRBV6-5

cdr3_aa: CASSPPGRTYEQYF
clone_size: -
j_call: TRBJ2-7
v_call: TRBV13

cdr3_aa: CASSWSRGAGETQYF
clone_size: -
j_call: TRBJ2-5
v_call: TRBV7-2

cdr3_aa: CASSAGRTDNSPLHF
clone_size: once
j_call: TRBJ1-6
v_call: TRBV9

cdr3_aa: CASSANRQGNAYTF
clone_size: -
j_call: TRBJ1-2
v_call: TRBV18

cdr3_aa: CASSLSMGRDTIYF
clone_size: -
j_call: TRBJ1-3
v_call: TRBV6-6

cdr3_aa: CASSESGGRAGDTQYF
clone_size: -
j_call: TRBJ2-3
v_call: TRBV25-1

cdr3_aa: CASSGRTGEEGGELFF
clone_size: -
j_call: TRBJ2-2
v_call: TRBV2

cdr3_aa: CASSSPHTGELFF
clone_size: -
j_call: TRBJ2-2
v_call: TRBV6-1

cdr3_aa: CASSRLTSNEKLFF
clone_size: -
j_call: TRBJ1-4
v_call: TRBV27

cdr3_aa: CASSVGTRNEQFF
clone_size: few
j_call: TRBJ2-1
v_call: TRBV9

cdr3_aa: CASQRPGGQPQHF
clone_size: once
j_call: TRBJ1-5
v_call: TRBV2

cdr3_aa: CASSRTGNTEAFF
clone_size: -
j_call: TRBJ1-1
v_call: TRBV2

cdr3_aa: CASSRRRGKRGMEPQHF
clone_size: -
j_call: TRBJ1-5
v_call: TRBV5-8

cdr3_aa: CASSMFGTSDYEQYF
clone_size: -
j_call: TRBJ2-7
v_call: TRBV19

cdr3_aa: CASSEPSKGYTF
clone_size: -
j_call: TRBJ1-2
v_call: TRBV5-1

cdr3_aa: CASSLGNQETQYF
clone_size: -
j_call: TRBJ2-5
v_call: TRBV11-2

cdr3_aa: CASSVLDSSYNEQFF
clone_size: -
j_call: TRBJ2-1
v_call: TRBV9

cdr3_aa: CASSPWTGNGDEQFF
clone_size: -
j_call: TRBJ2-1
v_call: TRBV9

cdr3_aa: CASSPRNEKLFF
clone_size: -
j_call: TRBJ1-4
v_call: TRBV18

cdr3_aa: CASSQNLAGATDTQYF
clone_size: -
j_call: TRBJ2-3
v_call: TRBV4-2